This is a list of T cell receptor beta chains from one sample in a study of cytomegalovirus exposure and HLA in healthy donors. The assay was immunoSEQ multiplex PCR, and TCRdb's table has in-frame clones only and misses some. The sample consists of over 200,000 clones, about 90% of them appearing once. Specimen: PBMCs. All receptors come from a woman under 30 in good health and CMV-seronegative. CDR3s include the opening cysteine and the closing phenylalanine or tryptophan. D genes are given only for firm matches. Clone sizes are given selectively: once, few, many, or a class where the clone is expanded.

TRBJ2-7	TRBV30	-	-	CASGIRGSTYEQYF	TGTGCCTCTGGGATAAGGGGCTCGACCTACGAGCAGTACTTC
TRBJ2-2	TRBV7-2	TRBD2	-	CASSLRPFSGSANTGELFF	TGTGCCAGCAGTCTTCGCCCCTTCAGCGGGAGCGCGAACACCGGGGAGCTGTTTTTT
TRBJ2-2	TRBV9	-	-	CASSVDLTGELFF	TGTGCCAGCAGCGTAGATCTGACCGGGGAGCTGTTTTTT
TRBJ2-2	TRBV6-4	TRBD1	-	CASSDQTGRDTGELFF	TGTGCCAGCAGTGACCAGACAGGGCGTGACACCGGGGAGCTGTTTTTT
TRBJ2-6	TRBV7-8	TRBD2	-	CASSSLAGGSISGANVLTF	TGTGCCAGCAGCTCTCTAGCGGGGGGCAGTATCTCTGGGGCCAACGTCCTGACTTTC
TRBJ1-5	TRBV27	-	-	CASSPGTSENQPQHF	TGTGCCAGCAGTCCCGGGACATCGGAGAATCAGCCCCAGCATTTT
TRBJ2-7	TRBV29-1	TRBD1	-	CSVVYGTVAYEQYF	TGCAGCGTTGTATACGGGACAGTTGCCTACGAGCAGTACTTC
TRBJ2-2	TRBV5-1	-	-	CASSFTAWTTGRANTGELFF	TGCGCCAGCAGCTTTACGGCCTGGACCACAGGACGCGCGAACACCGGGGAGCTGTTTTTT
TRBJ2-4	TRBV27	TRBD1	-	CASSPYYGTGGKNIQYF	TGTGCCAGCAGTCCTTACTACGGGACAGGGGGAAAAAACATTCAGTACTTC
TRBJ1-2	TRBV28	-	few	CASSPLGVNYGYTF	TGTGCCAGCAGTCCCCTCGGGGTTAACTATGGCTACACCTTC
TRBJ1-2	TRBV7-2	-	-	CASSLGGASPLGGYTF	TGTGCCAGCAGCTTGGGTGGGGCTTCCCCCCTCGGGGGCTACACCTTC
TRBJ2-7	TRBV29-1	-	-	CSVDEQGGDEQYF	TGCAGCGTTGACGAACAGGGTGGCGACGAGCAGTACTTC
TRBJ1-2	TRBV28	TRBD1	few	CASSPGQGSDGYTF	TGTGCCAGCAGCCCGGGACAGGGTTCTGATGGCTACACCTTC
TRBJ2-1	TRBV2	TRBD2	-	CASSVERGLSYNEQFF	TGTGCCAGCAGTGTGGAGCGGGGCCTCTCCTACAATGAGCAGTTCTTC
TRBJ2-6	TRBV28	-	-	CASRGASGANVLTF	TGTGCCAGCAGGGGGGCCTCTGGGGCCAACGTCCTGACTTTC
TRBJ1-1	TRBV13	-	-	CASSSTPTGIEAFF	TGTGCCAGCAGCTCTACCCCCACAGGGATTGAAGCTTTCTTT
TRBJ1-1	TRBV28	-	once	CASSLQGCLVQAFF	TGTGCCAGCAGTTTACAGGGGTGCCTCGTTCAAGCTTTCTTT
TRBJ2-1	TRBV2	TRBD2	once	CASSRTSGSYNEQFF	TGTGCCAGCAGTAGGACTAGCGGGAGCTACAATGAGCAGTTCTTC
TRBJ1-1	TRBV12-5	TRBD1	-	CASGSPDRGGSMNTEAFF	TGTGCTAGTGGCTCCCCGGACAGGGGGGGTTCTATGAACACTGAAGCTTTCTTT
TRBJ2-7	TRBV27	-	-	CATSTRGSSYEQYF	TGTGCCACCTCAACCCGGGGTAGTAGCTACGAGCAGTACTTC
TRBJ2-2	TRBV4-1	TRBD2	once	CASSQVPSGGELFF	TGCGCCAGCAGCCAAGTGCCTAGCGGGGGGGAGCTGTTTTTT
TRBJ2-5	TRBV29-1	TRBD2	-	CSVGGLAVEETQYF	TGCAGCGTTGGGGGACTAGCGGTTGAAGAGACCCAGTACTTC
TRBJ1-2	TRBV28	-	-	CASTLPGRWAYTF	TGTGCCAGCACCCTTCCAGGGAGGTGGGCCTACACCTTC
TRBJ1-1	TRBV5-1	TRBD1	-	CASSPTGGEAFF	TGCGCCAGCAGCCCCACAGGGGGTGAAGCTTTCTTT
TRBJ1-1	TRBV4-3	TRBD1	-	CASSRWTGEVAFF	TGCGCCAGCAGCCGTTGGACAGGGGAGGTTGCTTTCTTT
TRBJ2-3	TRBV6-1	TRBD2	-	CASSDRTSGRLGADTQYF	TGTGCCAGCAGTGATAGGACTAGCGGGAGGTTAGGGGCAGATACGCAGTATTTT
TRBJ2-5	TRBV2	-	-	CASSDRRDYQETQYF	TGTGCCAGCAGTGACAGGCGGGACTACCAAGAGACCCAGTACTTC
TRBJ2-7	TRBV5-5	-	-	CASSWGGGSYEQYF	TGTGCCAGCAGCTGGGGGGGCGGTTCCTACGAGCAGTACTTC
TRBJ1-1	TRBV5-6	-	-	CASSFEFMNTEAFF	TGTGCCAGCAGCTTTGAGTTCATGAACACTGAAGCTTTCTTT
TRBJ2-3	TRBV28	-	-	CASSGRDTQYF	TGTGCCAGTAGCGGCAGAGATACGCAGTATTTT
TRBJ2-2	TRBV11-2	TRBD2	-	CASSLDSGAGELFF	TGTGCCAGCAGCTTAGACAGCGGGGCCGGGGAGCTGTTTTTT
TRBJ2-2	TRBV10-1	-	-	CASGEENTGELFF	TGCGCCAGCGGAGAAGAGAACACCGGGGAGCTGTTTTTT
TRBJ2-7	TRBV7-2	TRBD2	-	CASSSSGRINEQYF	TGTGCCAGCAGCTCTAGCGGGAGAATAAACGAGCAGTACTTC
TRBJ2-7	TRBV6-5	TRBD1	-	CASSPTGESYEQYF	TGTGCCAGCAGTCCGACAGGGGAGTCGTACGAGCAGTACTTC
TRBJ2-7	TRBV12-5	-	-	CASGRAGVLPQNSYEQYF	TGTGCTAGTGGTAGGGCAGGGGTACTTCCCCAAAACTCCTACGAGCAGTACTTC
TRBJ2-7	TRBV5-4	TRBD2	-	CASSLVWGTGGVHYEQYF	TGTGCCAGCAGCTTGGTATGGGGGACGGGGGGAGTTCACTACGAGCAGTACTTC